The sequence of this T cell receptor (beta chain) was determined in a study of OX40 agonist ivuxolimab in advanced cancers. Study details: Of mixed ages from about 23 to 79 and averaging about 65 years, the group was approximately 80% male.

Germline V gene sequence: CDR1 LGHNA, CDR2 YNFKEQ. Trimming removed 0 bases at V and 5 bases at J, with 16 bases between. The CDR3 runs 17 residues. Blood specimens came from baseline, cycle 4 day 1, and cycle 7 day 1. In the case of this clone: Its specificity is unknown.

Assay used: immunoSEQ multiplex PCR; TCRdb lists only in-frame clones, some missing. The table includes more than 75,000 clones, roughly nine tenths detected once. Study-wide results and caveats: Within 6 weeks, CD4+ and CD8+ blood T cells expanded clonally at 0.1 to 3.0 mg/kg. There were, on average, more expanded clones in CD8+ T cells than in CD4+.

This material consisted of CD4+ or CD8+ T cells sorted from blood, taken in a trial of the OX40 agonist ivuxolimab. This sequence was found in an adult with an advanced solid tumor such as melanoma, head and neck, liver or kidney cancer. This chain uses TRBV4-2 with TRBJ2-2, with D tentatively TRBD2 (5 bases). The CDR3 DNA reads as TGTGCCAGCAGCCAAGATACAACTAGAATAGGGACCGGGGAGCTGTTTTTT. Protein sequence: CASSQDTTRIGTGELFF.